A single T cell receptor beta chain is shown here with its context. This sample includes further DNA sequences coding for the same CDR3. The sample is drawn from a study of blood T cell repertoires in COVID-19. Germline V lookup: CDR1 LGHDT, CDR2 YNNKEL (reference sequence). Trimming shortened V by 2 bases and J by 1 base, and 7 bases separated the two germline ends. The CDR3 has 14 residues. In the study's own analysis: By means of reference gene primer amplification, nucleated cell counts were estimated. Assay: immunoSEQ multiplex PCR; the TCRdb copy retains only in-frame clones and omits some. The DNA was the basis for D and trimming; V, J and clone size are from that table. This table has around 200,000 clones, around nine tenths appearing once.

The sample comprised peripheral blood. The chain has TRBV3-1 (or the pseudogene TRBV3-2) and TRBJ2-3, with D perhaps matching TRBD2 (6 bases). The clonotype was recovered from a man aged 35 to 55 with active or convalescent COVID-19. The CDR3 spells CASSQSGGTDTQYF. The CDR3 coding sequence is TGTGCCAGCAGCCAATCGGGGGGCACAGATACGCAGTATTTT.